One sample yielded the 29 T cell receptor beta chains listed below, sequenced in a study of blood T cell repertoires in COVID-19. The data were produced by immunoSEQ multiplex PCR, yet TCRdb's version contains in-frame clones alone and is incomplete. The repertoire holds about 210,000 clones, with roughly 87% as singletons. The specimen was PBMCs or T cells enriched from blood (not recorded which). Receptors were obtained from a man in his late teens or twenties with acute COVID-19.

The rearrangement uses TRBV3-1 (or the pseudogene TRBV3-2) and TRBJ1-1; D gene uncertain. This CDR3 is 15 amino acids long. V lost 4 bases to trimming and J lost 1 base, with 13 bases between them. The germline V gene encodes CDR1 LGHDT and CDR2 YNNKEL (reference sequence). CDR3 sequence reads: CASSPLRGTNTEAFF. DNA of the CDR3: TGTGCCAGCAGCCCCCTCCGGGGTACGAACACTGAAGCTTTCTTT.

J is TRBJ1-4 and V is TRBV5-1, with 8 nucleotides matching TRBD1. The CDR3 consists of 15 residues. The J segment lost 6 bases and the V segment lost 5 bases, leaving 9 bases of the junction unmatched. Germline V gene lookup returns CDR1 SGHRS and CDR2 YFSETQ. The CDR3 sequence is CASSLSGTGHEKLFF. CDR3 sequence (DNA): TGCGCCAGCAGTCTTTCCGGGACAGGACATGAAAAACTGTTTTTT.

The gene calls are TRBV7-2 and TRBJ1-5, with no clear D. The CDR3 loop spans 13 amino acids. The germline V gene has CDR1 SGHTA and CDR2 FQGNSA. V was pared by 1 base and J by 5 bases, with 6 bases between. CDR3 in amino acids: CASSLDPDQPQHF. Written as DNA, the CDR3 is TGTGCCAGCAGCTTAGACCCGGATCAGCCCCAGCATTTT.

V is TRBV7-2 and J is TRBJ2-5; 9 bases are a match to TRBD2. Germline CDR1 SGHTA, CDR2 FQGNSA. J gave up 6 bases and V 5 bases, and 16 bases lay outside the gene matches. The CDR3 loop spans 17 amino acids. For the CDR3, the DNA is TGTGCCAGCAGCCCGCCCACGGGGGGGACTAGCTTTAAGACCCAGTACTTC. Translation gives CASSPPTGGTSFKTQYF.

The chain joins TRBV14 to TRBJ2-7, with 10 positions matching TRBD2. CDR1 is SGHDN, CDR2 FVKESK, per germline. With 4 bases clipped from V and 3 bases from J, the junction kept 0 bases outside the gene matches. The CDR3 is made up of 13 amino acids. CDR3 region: CASSLAGGYEQYF. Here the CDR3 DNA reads TGTGCCAGCAGCCTAGCGGGAGGCTACGAGCAGTACTTC.

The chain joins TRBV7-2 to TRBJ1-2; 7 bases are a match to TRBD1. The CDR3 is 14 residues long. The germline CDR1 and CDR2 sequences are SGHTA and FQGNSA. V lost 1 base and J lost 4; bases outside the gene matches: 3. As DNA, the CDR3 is TGTGCCAGCAGCTTAGTGGGACAGTCCTATGGCTACACCTTC. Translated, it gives CASSLVGQSYGYTF.

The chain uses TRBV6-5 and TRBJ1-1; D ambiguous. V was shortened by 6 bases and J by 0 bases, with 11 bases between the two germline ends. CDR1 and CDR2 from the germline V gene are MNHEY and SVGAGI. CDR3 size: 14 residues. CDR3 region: CASSLDTMNTEAFF. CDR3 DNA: TGTGCCAGCAGCCTTGACACGATGAACACTGAAGCTTTCTTT.

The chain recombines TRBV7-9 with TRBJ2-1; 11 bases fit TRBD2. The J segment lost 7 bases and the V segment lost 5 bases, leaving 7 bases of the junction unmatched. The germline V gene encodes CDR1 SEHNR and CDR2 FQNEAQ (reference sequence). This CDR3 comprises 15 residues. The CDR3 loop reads CASSPLAGEENEQFF. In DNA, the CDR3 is TGTGCCAGCAGCCCACTAGCGGGAGAGGAGAATGAGCAGTTCTTC.

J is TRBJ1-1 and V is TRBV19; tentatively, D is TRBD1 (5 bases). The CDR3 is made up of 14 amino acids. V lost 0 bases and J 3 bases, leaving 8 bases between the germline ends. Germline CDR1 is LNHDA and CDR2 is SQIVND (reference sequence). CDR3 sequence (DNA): TGTGCCAGTAGTATAGATGGGGCGTACACTGAAGCTTTCTTT. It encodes CASSIDGAYTEAFF.

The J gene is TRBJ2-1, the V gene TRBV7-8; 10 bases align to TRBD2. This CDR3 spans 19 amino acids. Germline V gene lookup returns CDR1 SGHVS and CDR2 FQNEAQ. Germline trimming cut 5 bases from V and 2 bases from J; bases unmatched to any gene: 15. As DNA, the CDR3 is TGTGCCAGCAGCCCGAGGACTAGCGGCCCACTTCTTACCTACAATGAGCAGTTCTTC. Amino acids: CASSPRTSGPLLTYNEQFF.

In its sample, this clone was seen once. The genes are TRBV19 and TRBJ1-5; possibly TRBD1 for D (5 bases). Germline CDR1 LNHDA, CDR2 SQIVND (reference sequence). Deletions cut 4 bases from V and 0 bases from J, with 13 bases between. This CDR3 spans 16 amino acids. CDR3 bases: TGTGCCAGTAGTACCCTTCAGGGTCCTAGCAATCAGCCCCAGCATTTT. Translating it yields CASSTLQGPSNQPQHF.

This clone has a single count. The CDR3 sequence: CAISEWGTGRNTEAFF. The CDR3 DNA reads TGTGCCATCAGTGAGTGGGGGACAGGCCGGAACACTGAAGCTTTCTTT. The chain couples TRBV10-3 to TRBJ1-1, with 8 bases fitting TRBD1. CDR3 length: 16 residues. The ends lost 1 base at V and 1 base at J; junction bases unmatched: 5. Germline CDR1 and CDR2: ENHRY and SYGVKD.

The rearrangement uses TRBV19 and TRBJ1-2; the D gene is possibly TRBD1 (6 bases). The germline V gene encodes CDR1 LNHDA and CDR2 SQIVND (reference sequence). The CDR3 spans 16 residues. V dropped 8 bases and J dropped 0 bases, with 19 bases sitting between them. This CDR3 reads CASFPTGKTTNYGYTF. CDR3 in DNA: TGTGCCAGTTTCCCGACAGGAAAAACTACTAACTATGGCTACACCTTC.

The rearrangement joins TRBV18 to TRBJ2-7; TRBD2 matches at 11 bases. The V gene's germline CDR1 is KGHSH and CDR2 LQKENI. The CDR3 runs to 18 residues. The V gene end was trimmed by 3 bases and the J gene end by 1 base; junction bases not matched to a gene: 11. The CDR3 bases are TGTGCCAGCTCACCCCCAATCGGACTAGCGGGCGTTTCCTACGAGCAGTACTTC. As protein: CASSPPIGLAGVSYEQYF.

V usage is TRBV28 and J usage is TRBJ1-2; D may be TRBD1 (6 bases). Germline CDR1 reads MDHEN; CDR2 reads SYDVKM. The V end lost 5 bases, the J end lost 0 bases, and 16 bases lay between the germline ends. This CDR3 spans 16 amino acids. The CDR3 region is CASSKRQVSANYGYTF. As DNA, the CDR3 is TGTGCCAGCAGTAAACGACAGGTTTCAGCTAACTATGGCTACACCTTC.

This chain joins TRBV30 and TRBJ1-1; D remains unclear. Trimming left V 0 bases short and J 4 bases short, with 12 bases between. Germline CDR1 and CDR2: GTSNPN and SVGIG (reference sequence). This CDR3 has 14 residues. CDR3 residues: CAWSVGGWATEAFF. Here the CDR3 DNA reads TGTGCCTGGAGTGTAGGAGGGTGGGCCACTGAAGCTTTCTTT.

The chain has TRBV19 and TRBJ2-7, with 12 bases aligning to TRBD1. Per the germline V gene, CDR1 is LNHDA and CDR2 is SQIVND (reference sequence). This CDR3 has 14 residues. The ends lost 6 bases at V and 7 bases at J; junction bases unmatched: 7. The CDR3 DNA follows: TGTGCCAGTAGGCCGGGACAGGGGGCGCAGGAGCAGTACTTC. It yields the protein CASRPGQGAQEQYF.

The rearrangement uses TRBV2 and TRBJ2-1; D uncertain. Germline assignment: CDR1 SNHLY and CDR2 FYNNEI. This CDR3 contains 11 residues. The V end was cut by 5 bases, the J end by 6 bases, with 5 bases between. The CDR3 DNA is TGTGCCAGCAGTCCTAGCAATGAGCAGTTCTTC. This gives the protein CASSPSNEQFF.

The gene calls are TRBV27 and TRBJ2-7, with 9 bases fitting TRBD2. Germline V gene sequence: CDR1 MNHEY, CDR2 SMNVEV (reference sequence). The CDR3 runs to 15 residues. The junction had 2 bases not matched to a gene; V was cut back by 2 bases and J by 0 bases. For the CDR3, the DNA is TGTGCCAGCAGTTTAGTAGCGGGAGCCTCCTACGAGCAGTACTTC. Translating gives CASSLVAGASYEQYF.

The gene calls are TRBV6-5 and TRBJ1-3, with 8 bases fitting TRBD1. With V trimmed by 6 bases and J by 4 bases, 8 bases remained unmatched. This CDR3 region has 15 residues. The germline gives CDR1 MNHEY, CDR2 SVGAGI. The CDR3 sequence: CASSRKGQGGNTIYF. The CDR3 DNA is TGTGCCAGCAGCCGTAAAGGACAGGGCGGAAACACCATATATTTT.

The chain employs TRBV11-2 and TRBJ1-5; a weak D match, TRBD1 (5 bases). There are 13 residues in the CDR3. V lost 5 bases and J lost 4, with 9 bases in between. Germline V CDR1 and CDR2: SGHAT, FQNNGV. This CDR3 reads CASSLYRNQPQHF. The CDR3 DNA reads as TGTGCCAGCAGCCTCTACAGGAATCAGCCCCAGCATTTT.

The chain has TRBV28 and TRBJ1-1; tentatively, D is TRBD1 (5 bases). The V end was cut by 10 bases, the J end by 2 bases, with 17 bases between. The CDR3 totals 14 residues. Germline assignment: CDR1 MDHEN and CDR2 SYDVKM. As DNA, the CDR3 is TGTGCCACCTTCTCCCCCGGGGGTAACACTGAAGCTTTCTTT. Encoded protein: CATFSPGGNTEAFF.

The CDR3 sequence: CASSWVLTGRELSYEQYF. CDR3 sequence (DNA): TGTGCCAGCAGCTGGGTGCTTACTGGGCGGGAGCTCTCCTACGAGCAGTACTTC. This chain joins TRBV5-4 and TRBJ2-7; 7 bases match TRBD2. Looked up from germline, CDR1 is SGHNT and CDR2 is YYREEE (reference sequence). Trimming at V came to 3 bases and at J to 0 bases, leaving 15 bases not matched to a gene. CDR3 length: 18 residues.

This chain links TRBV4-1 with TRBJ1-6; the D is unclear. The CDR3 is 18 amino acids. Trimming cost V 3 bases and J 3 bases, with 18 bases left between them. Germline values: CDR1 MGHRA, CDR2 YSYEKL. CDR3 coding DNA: TGCGCCAGCAGCCAGGATCAATCTTTCGGGAGCTATAATTCACCCCTCCACTTT. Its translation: CASSQDQSFGSYNSPLHF.

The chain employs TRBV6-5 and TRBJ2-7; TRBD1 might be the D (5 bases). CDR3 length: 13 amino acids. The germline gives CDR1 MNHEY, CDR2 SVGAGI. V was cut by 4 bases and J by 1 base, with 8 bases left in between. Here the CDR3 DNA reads TGTGCCAGCAGTTCGGACACATCCTACGAGCAGTACTTC. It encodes CASSSDTSYEQYF.

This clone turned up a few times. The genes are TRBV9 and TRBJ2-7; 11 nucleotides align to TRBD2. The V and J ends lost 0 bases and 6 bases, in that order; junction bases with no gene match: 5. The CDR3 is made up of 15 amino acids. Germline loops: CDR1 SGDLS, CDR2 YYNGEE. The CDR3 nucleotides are TGTGCCAGCAGCGTAGAGGAAGGACTAGCGGGCGAGCAGTACTTC. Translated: CASSVEEGLAGEQYF.

As DNA, the CDR3 is TGTGCCAGCACGGCGGCGAACGAGCAGTACTTC. The encoded protein is CASTAANEQYF. The chain carries TRBV11-2 and TRBJ2-7; no firm D call. Trimming took off 7 bases at V and 5 bases at J, with 9 bases between the two ends. The CDR3 contains 11 residues. In germline, CDR1 is SGHAT, CDR2 FQNNGV. The entire variable domain, with the rest obtained from reference TRBV11-2 and TRBJ2-7, is as follows: EAGVAQSPRYKIIEKRQSVAFWCNPISGHATLYWYQQILGQGPKLLIQFQNNGVVDDSQLPKDRFSAERLKGVDSTLKIQPAKLEDSAVYLCASTAANEQYFGPGTRLTVT.

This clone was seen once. CDR3 bases: TGTGCCAGCAGTTACGGCGGCAATGGGTACGAGCAGTACTTC. Protein product: CASSYGGNGYEQYF. The rearrangement uses TRBV6-2 or TRBV6-3 and TRBJ2-7; no definite D call. The V end lost 2 bases, the J end lost 4 bases, and 12 bases lay between the germline ends. The CDR3 contains 14 residues. Germline assignment: CDR1 MNHEY and CDR2 SVGEGT.

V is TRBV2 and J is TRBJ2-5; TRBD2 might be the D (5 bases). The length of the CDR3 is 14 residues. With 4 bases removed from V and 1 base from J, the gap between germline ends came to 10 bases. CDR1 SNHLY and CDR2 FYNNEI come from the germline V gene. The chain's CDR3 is CASSGGSGQETQYF. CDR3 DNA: TGTGCCAGCAGTGGAGGGAGCGGCCAAGAGACCCAGTACTTC.